These T cell receptor beta chains were read from a single sample in a study of T cells in Graves' hyperthyroidism and ophthalmopathy. From the multiplex PCR reads, TCRdb called clonotypes with MiXCR, one entry per CDR3 protein. The sample includes fewer than 300,000 distinct CDR3 sequences, 20% to 30% of them seen just once. What was sequenced was blood. The receptors stem from a man between 40 and 49 years old with Graves' hyperthyroidism that later progressed to Graves' ophthalmopathy. Both conserved end residues are part of each CDR3. D genes are given only for firm matches. Clone size is given for some rows only: seen once, a few or many times, or a class if the clone is expanded.

cdr3_nt,cdr3_aa,clone_size,v_call,d_call,j_call
TGCAGTGCTAGACGTATACGGACGGACCAAGAGACCCAGTACTTC,CSARRIRTDQETQYF,many,TRBV20-1,-,TRBJ2-5
TGTGCCAGCAGATATGGACTAGCGGGAAGAGGCGAGCAGTACTTC,CASRYGLAGRGEQYF,-,TRBV6-5,TRBD2,TRBJ2-7
TGTGCCTGGAGTGAGGGACGGCGGACTGAAGCTTTCTTT,CAWSEGRRTEAFF,-,TRBV30,-,TRBJ1-1
TGCAGCGTTGTCACCAGGTCCGATCAGCCCCAGCATTTT,CSVVTRSDQPQHF,many,TRBV29-1,-,TRBJ1-5
TGTGCCAGCAGAGAAAGCGGACAATCCGGGGAGCTGTTTTTT,CASRESGQSGELFF,many,TRBV6-1,-,TRBJ2-2
TGTGCCAGCAGCTTAGGTCCGGGAGGACCGAGGGAAAACATTCAGTACTTC,CASSLGPGGPRENIQYF,many,TRBV7-8,TRBD2,TRBJ2-4
TGTGCCAGCAGCTCAGGGGCCGCTGAAGCTTTCTTT,CASSSGAAEAFF,many,TRBV11-2,-,TRBJ1-1
TGTGCCAGCAGTCCAGACACCCAAGAGACCCAGTACTTC,CASSPDTQETQYF,-,TRBV27,-,TRBJ2-5
TGCAGTGCAGGGGGCCATACCTCCTACGAGCAGTACTTC,CSAGGHTSYEQYF,many,TRBV20-1,TRBD1,TRBJ2-7
TGCGCCGGCAGCCCGTCCTCGGATAGCAATCAGCCCCAGCATTTT,CAGSPSSDSNQPQHF,-,TRBV5-1,-,TRBJ1-5
TGTGCCAGCAGCCGCGCCCACTACGAGCAGTACTTC,CASSRAHYEQYF,-,TRBV11-2,-,TRBJ2-7
TGTGCCAGCAGTGAAGCCTCCGGGTCAGAGACCCAGTACTTC,CASSEASGSETQYF,many,TRBV2,-,TRBJ2-5
TGCGCCAGCAGCTTGGCCCAGGGAATTAACTATGGCTACACCTTC,CASSLAQGINYGYTF,-,TRBV5-1,-,TRBJ1-2
TGTGCCAGCAGCCACGGGACTAGCGGGAGTTGGTGGGAAGAGACCCAGTACTTC,CASSHGTSGSWWEETQYF,few,TRBV11-1,TRBD2,TRBJ2-5
TGTGCCAGCAGTTTAGGGCGGGAGTATAATTCACCCCTCCACTTT,CASSLGREYNSPLHF,many,TRBV12-3/TRBV12-4,-,TRBJ1-6
TGCAGTGCTAGGGACGGGACGTTAAGCTCCTACGAGCAGTACTTC,CSARDGTLSSYEQYF,many,TRBV20-1,-,TRBJ2-7
TGTGCCAGCAGTCCACCGGGACAGAGAAACATTCAGTACTTC,CASSPPGQRNIQYF,-,TRBV6-1,TRBD1,TRBJ2-4
TGTGCCAGCAGTTACTCGGGGAGAGCCACTGAAGCTTTCTTT,CASSYSGRATEAFF,many,TRBV6-5,-,TRBJ1-1
TGTGCCAGCAGTTTCCCTAAGGCAGGGGGAAAAGAGACCCAGTACTTC,CASSFPKAGGKETQYF,many,TRBV7-9,TRBD1,TRBJ2-5
TGTGCCAGCAAAGGCCGACCCTACGAGCAGTACTTC,CASKGRPYEQYF,many,TRBV6-2/TRBV6-3,-,TRBJ2-7
TGCGCCAGCAGCTTTAAGGCGCTCGTTAACACCGGGGAGCTGTTTTTT,CASSFKALVNTGELFF,many,TRBV5-1,-,TRBJ2-2
TGTGCCAGCAGCTTACTCGGGAGGGAGACCCAGTACTTC,CASSLLGRETQYF,few,TRBV11-2,TRBD2,TRBJ2-5
TGTGCCAGCAGTCTCATGGGGGGAGGGATCACTGAAGCTTTCTTT,CASSLMGGGITEAFF,-,TRBV12-3/TRBV12-4,-,TRBJ1-1
TGTGCCAGCGCCGGAACCTACGAGCAGTACTTC,CASAGTYEQYF,many,TRBV2,-,TRBJ2-7
TGTGCCTGGAGTGAAATGAACACTGAAGCTTTCTTT,CAWSEMNTEAFF,few,TRBV30,-,TRBJ1-1